Each of the 27 T cell receptor beta chains below was sequenced from the same sample in a study of early T cells in non-severe SARS-CoV-2 infection. TCRdb passed the 5' RACE reads through MiXCR, listing each CDR3 protein once. The sample holds tens of thousands of distinct CDR3 sequences, approximately 6.2% seen once. The specimen was whole blood. These receptors originate from an adult who was a healthcare worker with PCR-confirmed SARS-CoV-2 infection or an uninfected control (not recorded which).

There are many counts of this clonotype. The genes are TRBV20-1 and TRBJ2-1; unclear D gene. The CDR3 covers 12 residues. CDR1 and CDR2 (germline): DFQATT, SNEGSKA (reference sequence). V lost 1 base to trimming and J lost 3 bases, with 4 bases between them. CDR3 DNA: TGCAGTGCTAGAGTACTCTACAATGAGCAGTTCTTC. This sequence encodes CSARVLYNEQFF.

This clonotype was detected many times. The rearrangement joins TRBV18 to TRBJ2-7; 10 bases align to TRBD1. Per the germline V gene, CDR1 is KGHSH and CDR2 is LQKENI. The trim removed 5 bases at V and 5 bases at J, leaving 6 bases unmatched. CDR3 length: 14 amino acids. This chain's CDR3 is CASSGMTGGDEQYF. The CDR3, as DNA: TGTGCCAGCTCAGGAATGACAGGGGGCGACGAGCAGTACTTC.

Only a few counts were recorded for this clonotype. The chain combines TRBV20-1 with TRBJ1-1; D gene ambiguous. Trimming pared 7 bases from V and 1 base from J, leaving 7 bases between. The germline CDR1 and CDR2 sequences are DFQATT and SNEGSKA (reference sequence). The CDR3 runs to 11 residues. The CDR3 nucleotides read TGCAGTGGGCTGGGGAACACTGAAGCTTTCTTT. It translates to CSGLGNTEAFF.

This clonotype was seen repeatedly, ten times or more. V and J are TRBV19 and TRBJ1-2; 9 bases match TRBD1. Germline CDR1 reads LNHDA; CDR2 reads SQIVND (reference sequence). The V gene end was trimmed by 6 bases and the J gene end by 2 bases; junction bases not matched to a gene: 7. The length of the CDR3 is 15 residues. The DNA for the CDR3 is TGTGCCAGTAGATCAGGGGACAGGGTGAACTATGGCTACACCTTC. Its protein product is CASRSGDRVNYGYTF.

Ten or more counts support this clonotype. Germline is not matched at one junction end, which may reflect a read error. This sequence joins TRBV12-3 or TRBV12-4 and TRBJ2-3; 11 nucleotides align to TRBD2. The CDR3 runs to 14 residues. DNA of the CDR3: TGTGCCAGCAGTAAATCCCTCGGGACTAGCGGAGGCGGGTGG. Protein: CASSKSLGTSGGGW.

J is TRBJ1-2 and V is TRBV13; a possible D gene is TRBD1 (6 bases). In germline, CDR1 is PRHDT, CDR2 FYEKMQ (reference sequence). Trimming took off 5 bases at V and 2 bases at J, with 12 bases between the two ends. This CDR3 is built from 14 residues. The CDR3 region is CASSHSGENYGYTF. The CDR3 coding sequence is TGTGCCAGCAGCCACTCAGGGGAGAACTATGGCTACACCTTC.

This clonotype was seen more than once but under ten times. The gene calls are TRBV2 and TRBJ2-3; 7 nucleotides agree with TRBD2. V lost 10 bases and J lost 3; bases outside the gene matches: 13. Germline loops: CDR1 SNHLY, CDR2 FYNNEI. This CDR3 has 15 amino acids. DNA for the CDR3: TGTGCCAACACATTGCCGGGGGGTCGGACAGATACGCAGTATTTT. This sequence encodes CANTLPGGRTDTQYF.

In this sample, this clonotype turned up a few times. The CDR3 sequence is CASSSQGSGANVLTF. The CDR3 DNA is TGTGCCAGCAGTTCGCAGGGAAGTGGGGCCAACGTCCTGACTTTC. This rearrangement joins TRBV6-5 to TRBJ2-6, with D maybe TRBD1 (5 bases). Germline lookup yields CDR1 MNHEY and CDR2 SVGAGI. Trimming cost V 4 bases and J 3 bases, with 10 bases left between them. The CDR3 is 15 amino acids.

J is TRBJ2-7 and V is TRBV2; no clear D gene. The germline gives CDR1 SNHLY, CDR2 FYNNEI. The V gene lost 3 bases and the J gene lost 7 bases, with 7 bases spanning the gap. CDR3 length: 11 amino acids. This CDR3 is CASSEIGEQYF. CDR3 nucleotides: TGTGCCAGCAGTGAGATAGGGGAGCAGTACTTC.

This clonotype was seen at least ten times. V is TRBV7-6 and J is TRBJ2-2; D remains ambiguous. Trimming took off 4 bases at V and 7 bases at J, with 10 bases between the two ends. The CDR3 length is 13 residues. The germline gives CDR1 SGHVS, CDR2 FNYEAQ. The CDR3 reads CASSSRRNGELFF. CDR3 nucleotide sequence: TGTGCCAGCAGCTCGCGGAGAAACGGGGAGCTGTTTTTT.

The chain combines TRBV6-2 or TRBV6-3 with TRBJ2-1, with D hard to call. Trimming left V 0 bases short and J 8 bases short, with 8 bases between. Germline V CDR1 and CDR2: MNHEY, SVGEGT. The CDR3 loop spans 13 amino acids. This CDR3 reads CASSYSQVDEQFF. The CDR3 DNA follows: TGTGCCAGCAGTTACTCCCAGGTCGATGAGCAGTTCTTC.

This clonotype appeared a few times. CDR3 residues: CSARTRGPLLYEQYF. The CDR3 DNA is TGCAGTGCTAGGACCAGGGGACCGCTCCTATACGAGCAGTACTTC. The V and J genes are TRBV20-1 and TRBJ2-7; TRBD1 is a possible D gene (6 bases). CDR1 and CDR2 (germline): DFQATT, SNEGSKA (reference sequence). CDR3 length equals 15 residues. The germline V and J ends were trimmed by 3 bases and 4 bases, with 19 bases remaining between them.

This clonotype has at least ten counts. Germline is not matched at one junction end, which may reflect a read error. The CDR3: CASSLRQGGYTEALF. CDR3 sequence (DNA): TGTGCCAGCAGCTTGCGGCAGGGCGGGTACACTGAAGCTCTCTTT. This chain uses TRBV5-5 with TRBJ1-1, with D perhaps matching TRBD1 (5 bases). This CDR3 is built from 15 residues. Germline CDR1 SGHKS, CDR2 YYEKEE (reference sequence).

This clonotype was counted at least ten times. This chain connects TRBV6-1 to TRBJ1-5, with a weak D call TRBD1 (5 bases). The CDR3 consists of 24 residues. CDR1 and CDR2 (germline): MNHNS, SASEGT. V dropped 1 base and J dropped 0 bases, with 34 bases sitting between them. CDR3 bases: TGTGCCAGCAGTGAAGGCCGTTCCGTGTCCGGGACCCCATCCTTTGTTCTTAGCAATCAGCCCCAGCATTTT. It codes for CASSEGRSVSGTPSFVLSNQPQHF.

This clonotype was counted at least ten times. The rearrangement joins TRBV7-8 to TRBJ1-1; D is uncertain. Germline CDR1 reads SGHVS; CDR2 reads FQNEAQ. The CDR3 loop spans 13 amino acids. Deletions cut 5 bases from V and 2 bases from J, with 9 bases between. In DNA form, the CDR3 reads TGTGCCAGCAGCCAATATGCCAACACTGAAGCTTTCTTT. It is translated as CASSQYANTEAFF.

At least ten counts were recorded for this clonotype. The chain carries TRBV5-6 and TRBJ2-4, with 10 bases lining up with TRBD2. Per the germline V gene, CDR1 is SGHDT and CDR2 is YYEEEE. The CDR3 loop spans 14 amino acids. The ends lost 3 bases at V and 12 bases at J; junction bases unmatched: 9. The CDR3 DNA reads TGTGCCAGCAGCTCCGGAACTAGCGGGGCCAATCAGTACTTC. Amino acids: CASSSGTSGANQYF. Based on the CDR3 plus reference TRBV5-6 and TRBJ2-4, the full variable domain is DAGVTQSPTHLIKTRGQQVTLRCSPKSGHDTVSWYQQALGQGPQFIFQYYEEEERQRGNFPDRFSGHQFPNYSSELNVNALLLGDSALYLCASSSGTSGANQYFGAGTRLSVL.

This clonotype has a count of ten or more. This chain joins TRBV9 and TRBJ1-2; 7 bases align to TRBD1. The V segment lost 0 bases and the J segment 3 bases; nucleotides outside the gene matches: 8. Germline CDR1 reads SGDLS; CDR2 reads YYNGEE. The CDR3 extends over 16 amino acids. The CDR3 protein is CASSVDAQGTHYGYTF. Here the CDR3 DNA reads TGTGCCAGCAGCGTAGATGCACAGGGGACTCACTATGGCTACACCTTC.

Ten or more counts support this clonotype. The rearrangement links TRBV30 to TRBJ2-1; 10 positions agree with TRBD2. This CDR3 is 15 amino acids long. CDR1 GTSNPN and CDR2 SVGIG come from the germline V gene (reference sequence). Losses at the gene ends were 0 bases for V and 3 bases for J; bases not matched to a gene: 2. The CDR3, as DNA: TGTGCCTGGAGTGTCGAGCGGGGGGGCTACAATGAGCAGTTCTTC. Protein: CAWSVERGGYNEQFF.

This clonotype was seen ten or more times. The chain couples TRBV9 to TRBJ1-2; 8 nucleotides agree with TRBD1. Trimming at V came to 0 bases and at J to 5 bases, leaving 6 bases not matched to a gene. The germline CDR1 and CDR2 sequences are SGDLS and YYNGEE. This CDR3 contains 15 residues. The CDR3, as DNA: TGTGCCAGCAGCGTAGAAGGCAGGGGGCTATATGGCTACACCTTC. It codes for CASSVEGRGLYGYTF.

In its sample, this clonotype was seen many times. This chain joins TRBV20-1 and TRBJ1-4; D is uncertain. V was shortened by 6 bases and J by 0 bases, with 8 bases between the two germline ends. The CDR3 length is 13 residues. CDR1 and CDR2 (germline): DFQATT, SNEGSKA (reference sequence). CDR3 bases: TGCAGTGCCAAGGCTGCAACTAATGAAAAACTGTTTTTT. Translating gives CSAKAATNEKLFF.

This clonotype was seen at least ten times. This rearrangement joins TRBV7-9 to TRBJ1-5; 9 nucleotides line up with TRBD1. Germline CDR1 and CDR2: SEHNR and FQNEAQ (reference sequence). The length of the CDR3 is 15 residues. V dropped 5 bases and J dropped 4; count of bases not matched to a gene: 6. CDR3 nucleotide sequence: TGTGCCAGCAGCGCCGGACAGGGGTGGAATCAGCCCCAGCATTTT. Translating gives CASSAGQGWNQPQHF. Combining the CDR3 with reference TRBV7-9 and TRBJ1-5 gives the whole variable domain DTGVSQNPRHKITKRGQNVTFRCDPISEHNRLYWYRQTLGQGPEFLTYFQNEAQLEKSRLLSDRFSAERPKGSFSTLEIQRTEQGDSAMYLCASSAGQGWNQPQHFGDGTRLSIL.

There are many counts of this clonotype. V usage is TRBV20-1 and J usage is TRBJ2-1, with TRBD2 matching over 11 bases. The ends lost 6 bases at V and 0 bases at J; junction bases unmatched: 4. Germline assignment: CDR1 DFQATT and CDR2 SNEGSKA (reference sequence). The CDR3 length is 15 residues. The CDR3 reads CSATSGGSSYNEQFF. Written as DNA, the CDR3 is TGCAGTGCAACTAGCGGGGGTAGCTCCTACAATGAGCAGTTCTTC.

The chain uses TRBV6-5 and TRBJ2-3; 11 bases are a match to TRBD2. V shed 6 bases, J shed 3 bases, and the junction held 11 bases outside the gene matches. Germline V gene data show CDR1 as MNHEY and CDR2 as SVGAGI. This CDR3 has 17 residues. The CDR3 DNA follows: TGTGCCAGCAGGCCCCTCACTACTAGCGGGGGTACAGATACGCAGTATTTT. Residues: CASRPLTTSGGTDTQYF.

This sequence joins TRBV7-2 and TRBJ2-5; 7 bases align to TRBD1. CDR1 and CDR2 (germline): SGHTA, FQGNSA. V lost 5 bases, J lost 6 bases, and 9 bases stayed unmatched. The CDR3 sequence is 14 residues long. CDR3 sequence (DNA): TGTGCCAGCAGCCGACAGGGCCCGGGGAAGACCCAGTACTTC. It yields the protein CASSRQGPGKTQYF.

The chain recombines TRBV12-3 or TRBV12-4 with TRBJ1-5; no clear D gene. V was pared by 6 bases and J by 4 bases, with 10 bases between. The CDR3 runs to 13 residues. In DNA form, the CDR3 reads TGTGCCAGCAGAACGGACGCGAATCAGCCCCAGCATTTT. Translation: CASRTDANQPQHF.

This clonotype was recorded a few times. This sequence joins TRBV20-1 and TRBJ1-5, with 7 positions matching TRBD1. The CDR3 runs 15 residues. Germline-derived CDR1 and CDR2 are DFQATT and SNEGSKA (reference sequence). V trimming: 5 bases; J trimming: 0 bases; junction bases outside the gene matches: 7. Written as DNA, the CDR3 is TGCAGTGCTGACAGGGACGGGACTAGCAATCAGCCCCAGCATTTT. This sequence encodes CSADRDGTSNQPQHF.

In its sample, this clonotype was seen many times. The CDR3 protein is CASARGRTRGTEAFF. DNA of the CDR3: TGTGCCAGCGCTCGAGGGAGGACACGGGGCACTGAAGCTTTCTTT. The chain has TRBV27 and TRBJ1-1, with D perhaps matching TRBD1 (5 bases). The CDR3 loop spans 15 amino acids. V was trimmed by 8 bases and J by 4 bases, leaving 20 bases between them. Per the germline V gene, CDR1 is MNHEY and CDR2 is SMNVEV (reference sequence).